These 27 T cell receptor beta chains were sequenced from one sample in a study of blood T cell repertoires in COVID-19 (dated by TCRdb to about 2020). The method behind the library was the immunoSEQ multiplex PCR assay. TCRdb provides this immuneACCESS table in a form limited to in-frame rearrangements. Some clones are lacking; in checked studies, under half of them reflect an unresolved V gene, and why the rest are absent is not known. This sample gives 150,000 to 200,000 clones in total; approximately 80% of them show up just once. The ten largest clones add up to roughly 3.4% of the sample. Sequencing was carried out using PBMCs or T cells enriched from blood (not recorded which). The receptors shown here come from a woman aged 60-75 years who had recovered from COVID-19.

The chain couples TRBV18 to TRBJ2-4; D gene unclear. Germline-derived CDR1 and CDR2 are KGHSH and LQKENI. V dropped 6 bases and J dropped 0 bases, with 9 bases sitting between them. The CDR3 covers 14 residues. The CDR3 is CASSFNLAKNIQYF. The CDR3 nucleotides read TGTGCCAGCTCGTTTAATTTAGCCAAAAACATTCAGTACTTC. The full variable domain, its missing parts supplied by reference TRBV18 and TRBJ2-4, is NAGVMQNPRHLVRRRGQEARLRCSPMKGHSHVYWYRQLPEEGLKFMVYLQKENIIDESGMPKERFSAEFPKEGPSILRIQQVVRGDSAAYFCASSFNLAKNIQYFGAGTRLSVL.

The chain is built from TRBV5-4 and TRBJ2-6, with 8 positions matching TRBD1. CDR3 length: 16 residues. Germline V gene sequence: CDR1 SGHNT, CDR2 YYREEE (reference sequence). The junction had 2 bases not matched to a gene; V was cut back by 1 base and J by 2 bases. The CDR3 DNA follows: TGTGCCAGCAGCTTGTTACAGGGGGCTGGGGCCAACGTCCTGACTTTC. This gives the protein CASSLLQGAGANVLTF.

This chain joins TRBV18 and TRBJ1-4; D perhaps matches TRBD1 (6 bases). V was shortened by 3 bases and J by 5 bases, with 13 bases between the two germline ends. The CDR3 loop spans 15 amino acids. Germline V gene sequence: CDR1 KGHSH, CDR2 LQKENI. In nucleotides, the CDR3 is TGTGCCAGCTCACCTAGGACAGAAGGAAATGAAAAACTGTTTTTT. It translates to CASSPRTEGNEKLFF.

The chain carries TRBV6-1 and TRBJ1-3, with 8 bases identical to TRBD1. CDR3 length: 17 residues. The junction had 8 bases not matched to a gene; V was cut back by 2 bases and J by 2 bases. The germline gives CDR1 MNHNS, CDR2 SASEGT. CDR3 protein: CASSEYRQGAAGNTIYF. Written as DNA, the CDR3 is TGTGCCAGCAGTGAATATCGGCAGGGGGCAGCTGGAAACACCATATATTTT.

The chain combines TRBV2 with TRBJ2-3; maybe TRBD2 (5 bases). Germline V CDR1 and CDR2: SNHLY, FYNNEI. V lost 4 bases to trimming and J lost 0 bases, with 11 bases between them. This CDR3 region has 15 residues. CDR3 in amino acids: CASSALVGSTDTQYF. As DNA, the CDR3 is TGTGCCAGCAGTGCACTAGTGGGGAGCACAGATACGCAGTATTTT.

The chain is built from TRBV2 and TRBJ2-3, with a tentative D call TRBD2 (6 bases). The CDR3 length is 13 residues. Trimming removed 4 bases at V and 7 bases at J, with 12 bases between. Germline lookup yields CDR1 SNHLY and CDR2 FYNNEI. Written as DNA, the CDR3 is TGTGCCAGCAGTGTTGGTGGAGGGAATACGCAGTATTTT. Translated, it gives CASSVGGGNTQYF.

The chain uses TRBV19 and TRBJ1-5; D is unresolved. The CDR3 covers 15 residues. Germline V gene data show CDR1 as LNHDA and CDR2 as SQIVND (reference sequence). Trimming left V 3 bases short and J 0 bases short, with 9 bases between. CDR3 loop: CASSISTDSNQPQHF. The CDR3 DNA follows: TGTGCCAGTAGTATCAGTACAGATAGCAATCAGCCCCAGCATTTT.

The genes are TRBV7-9 and TRBJ2-3; unclear D gene. The CDR3 covers 15 residues. The V gene's germline CDR1 is SEHNR and CDR2 FQNEAQ (reference sequence). V lost 6 bases and J lost 2, with 15 bases in between. In nucleotides, the CDR3 is TGTGCCAGCAGGCGACAAGGTTTCCCCACAGATACGCAGTATTTT. This codes for CASRRQGFPTDTQYF. Together with reference TRBV7-9 and TRBJ2-3, the CDR3 gives the full variable domain: DTGVSQNPRHKITKRGQNVTFRCDPISEHNRLYWYRQTLGQGPEFLTYFQNEAQLEKSRLLSDRFSAERPKGSFSTLEIQRTEQGDSAMYLCASRRQGFPTDTQYFGPGTRLTVL.

V and J are TRBV7-2 and TRBJ1-1, with 9 nucleotides matching TRBD1. V shed 4 bases, J shed 7 bases, and the junction held 7 bases outside the gene matches. Germline V gives CDR1 SGHTA, CDR2 FQGNSA. This CDR3 comprises 14 residues. CDR3 loop: CASSSRQGGREAFF. In DNA form, the CDR3 reads TGTGCCAGCAGCTCAAGACAGGGGGGTCGTGAAGCTTTCTTT.

The chain recombines TRBV2 with TRBJ1-2; TRBD1 matches at 11 bases. J was trimmed by 5 bases and V by 6 bases; bases with no gene match: 5. Looked up from germline, CDR1 is SNHLY and CDR2 is FYNNEI. There are 14 residues in the CDR3. This chain's CDR3 is CASSKDRGLYGYTF. The CDR3 DNA reads as TGTGCCAGCAGCAAGGACAGGGGGCTGTATGGCTACACCTTC.

This clone was seen only a few times. V gene TRBV5-6 combines with J gene TRBJ1-2; D is ambiguous. This CDR3 has 14 residues. The V end was cut by 1 base, the J end by 1 base, with 8 bases between. Germline V gene data show CDR1 as SGHDT and CDR2 as YYEEEE. CDR3 nucleotides: TGTGCCAGCAGCTTGAAACAGAGTAACTATGGCTACACCTTC. Translating it yields CASSLKQSNYGYTF. Filled out from reference TRBV5-6 and TRBJ1-2, the complete variable domain reads DAGVTQSPTHLIKTRGQQVTLRCSPKSGHDTVSWYQQALGQGPQFIFQYYEEEERQRGNFPDRFSGHQFPNYSSELNVNALLLGDSALYLCASSLKQSNYGYTFGSGTRLTVV.

The chain is built from TRBV30 and TRBJ1-1, with a weak D call TRBD1 (5 bases). V lost 3 bases and J lost 10, with 18 bases in between. There are 13 residues in the CDR3. Per the germline V gene, CDR1 is GTSNPN and CDR2 is SVGIG (reference sequence). The CDR3 DNA sequence: TGTGCCTGGAGACCCCATCAGGGCCAGATAGCTTTCTTT. Its protein product is CAWRPHQGQIAFF. The complete variable domain, with remaining parts taken from reference TRBV30 and TRBJ1-1, reads SQTIHQWPATLVQPVGSPLSLECTVEGTSNPNLYWYRQAAGRGLQLLFYSVGIGQISSEVPQNLSASRPQDRQFILSSKKLLLSDSGFYLCAWRPHQGQIAFFGQGTRLTVV.

Turning to this clone: Other DNA sequences from this sample encode an identical CDR3 as well. V gene TRBV7-6 combines with J gene TRBJ1-1; D perhaps matches TRBD1 (5 bases). The germline V gene has CDR1 SGHVS and CDR2 FNYEAQ. With 4 bases removed from V and 1 base from J, the gap between germline ends came to 7 bases. This CDR3 spans 13 amino acids. The CDR3 DNA follows: TGTGCCAGCAGCTCCGGACAGAACACTGAAGCTTTCTTT. Protein sequence: CASSSGQNTEAFF.

The J gene is TRBJ2-3, the V gene TRBV28; TRBD1 matches at 8 bases. The J segment lost 2 bases and the V segment lost 6 bases, leaving 13 bases of the junction unmatched. This CDR3 contains 17 residues. Germline V gives CDR1 MDHEN, CDR2 SYDVKM. The CDR3 reads CASRGGQELMSTDTQYF. The DNA of the CDR3 is TGTGCCAGCAGGGGGGGACAGGAGCTAATGTCCACAGATACGCAGTATTTT.

V and J are TRBV24-1 and TRBJ2-1, with TRBD2 matching over 12 bases. Per germline, CDR1 KGHDR and CDR2 SFDVKD. The CDR3 length is 16 residues. Losses at the gene ends were 6 bases for V and 12 bases for J; bases not matched to a gene: 14. This chain's CDR3 is CATSPSTSGGRKGQFF. The CDR3 region has the DNA TGTGCCACCAGTCCTTCGACTAGCGGGGGAAGGAAGGGGCAGTTCTTC.

This clone is a singleton in its sample. Written as DNA, the CDR3 is TGTGCCAGCAGCTTATCCCCCACAGGGATTGGAGCAGATACGCAGTATTTT. Protein product: CASSLSPTGIGADTQYF. This sequence joins TRBV7-6 and TRBJ2-3; D is perhaps TRBD1 (6 bases). V dropped 2 bases and J dropped 4 bases, with 19 bases sitting between them. Looked up from germline, CDR1 is SGHVS and CDR2 is FNYEAQ. CDR3 size: 17 residues.

The CDR3 protein is CSCIGGTGNTIYF. For the CDR3, the DNA is TGCAGCTGTATTGGGGGCACTGGAAACACCATATATTTT. The chain links TRBV29-1 to TRBJ1-3; weak D call: TRBD1 (6 bases). CDR1 is SQVTM, CDR2 ANQGSEA, per germline. The CDR3 runs 13 residues. V gave up 8 bases and J gave up 2 bases, with 13 bases separating them.

This clone was counted many times. The chain combines TRBV5-1 with TRBJ1-2; a weak D match, TRBD1 (5 bases). Deletions cut 4 bases from V and 8 bases from J, with 21 bases between. CDR1 and CDR2 (germline): SGHRS, YFSETQ. This CDR3 region has 15 residues. CDR3 protein: CASSPKIGATVGYTF. The CDR3 region has the DNA TGCGCCAGCAGCCCCAAAATAGGGGCGACGGTGGGCTACACCTTC.

This clone was picked up a small number of times. The chain couples TRBV30 to TRBJ1-6; 7 bases align to TRBD1. The CDR3 length is 15 residues. With V trimmed by 1 base and J by 10 bases, 10 bases remained unmatched. Germline-derived CDR1 and CDR2 are GTSNPN and SVGIG (reference sequence). CDR3 sequence reads: CAWSDSLGGRSPLHF. CDR3 sequence (DNA): TGTGCCTGGAGTGATTCATTAGGGGGCCGCTCACCCCTCCACTTT.

This rearrangement joins TRBV3-1 (or the pseudogene TRBV3-2) to TRBJ1-4; D remains ambiguous. The CDR3 runs 14 residues. Between the trimmed V and J ends, which lost 1 base and 6 bases, there was a span of 9 bases. Per germline, CDR1 LGHDT and CDR2 YNNKEL (reference sequence). CDR3 coding DNA: TGTGCCAGCAGCCAAGGTGGCGGGGATGAAAAACTGTTTTTT. This encodes CASSQGGGDEKLFF.

The rearrangement joins TRBV30 to TRBJ1-6; 8 bases line up with TRBD1. In germline, CDR1 is GTSNPN, CDR2 SVGIG (reference sequence). The CDR3 length is 18 residues. After removal of 3 bases from V and 9 bases from J, the junction contained 19 bases not matched to a gene. CDR3 coding DNA: TGTGCCTGGAGCCTACTCAAACCTTACAGGGGGGATTCTTCACCCCTCCACTTT. Translation gives CAWSLLKPYRGDSSPLHF.

The chain uses TRBV7-2 and TRBJ2-1; 7 bases agree with TRBD2. This CDR3 spans 16 amino acids. Germline trimming cut 5 bases from V and 7 bases from J; bases unmatched to any gene: 14. Germline assignment: CDR1 SGHTA and CDR2 FQGNSA. CDR3 in DNA: TGTGCCAGCAGCCCACCACTAGCGTATCCGGGAAATGAGCAGTTCTTC. It translates to CASSPPLAYPGNEQFF.

The rearrangement uses TRBV3-1 (or the pseudogene TRBV3-2) and TRBJ1-2; 10 bases are a match to TRBD1. With 1 base clipped from V and 7 bases from J, the junction kept 0 bases outside the gene matches. CDR1 is LGHDT and CDR2 is YNNKEL in the germline V gene (reference sequence). The CDR3 totals 13 residues. CDR3 sequence: CASSQGQGAGYTF. The CDR3 coding sequence is TGTGCCAGCAGCCAAGGACAGGGGGCTGGCTACACCTTC.

The chain couples TRBV13 to TRBJ2-6, with D perhaps TRBD2 (5 bases). Looked up from germline, CDR1 is PRHDT and CDR2 is FYEKMQ (reference sequence). This CDR3 contains 18 residues. The V end was cut by 4 bases, the J end by 0 bases, with 16 bases between. In DNA form, the CDR3 reads TGTGCCAGCAGCTCCCGAGGGCCGTTACTCTCTGGGGCCAACGTCCTGACTTTC. It specifies CASSSRGPLLSGANVLTF.

The J gene is TRBJ2-2, the V gene TRBV6-1; D not resolved. With 2 bases removed from V and 4 bases from J, the gap between germline ends came to 11 bases. Germline V gene sequence: CDR1 MNHNS, CDR2 SASEGT. The CDR3 length is 15 residues. The CDR3 nucleotides read TGTGCCAGCAGTGAATTGGGCGTGAGCACCGGGGAGCTGTTTTTT. Encoded protein: CASSELGVSTGELFF.

The chain carries TRBV19 and TRBJ2-2; 8 bases match TRBD1. Germline V gene lookup returns CDR1 LNHDA and CDR2 SQIVND (reference sequence). V was pared by 5 bases and J by 0 bases, with 8 bases of the junction left unmatched. CDR3 length: 17 amino acids. CDR3 sequence reads: CASSPMPGQANTGELFF. The CDR3 DNA is TGTGCCAGTAGTCCAATGCCGGGACAGGCGAACACCGGGGAGCTGTTTTTT. Looking up the rest from reference TRBV19 and TRBJ2-2 gives the full variable domain: DGGITQSPKYLFRKEGQNVTLSCEQNLNHDAMYWYRQDPGQGLRLIYYSQIVNDFQKGDIAEGYSVSREKKESFPLTVTSAQKNPTAFYLCASSPMPGQANTGELFFGEGSRLTVL.

This clone was picked up a small number of times. This chain uses TRBV5-1 with TRBJ2-7; weak D call: TRBD2 (7 bases). V lost 4 bases and J lost 6, with 17 bases in between. The germline CDR1 and CDR2 sequences are SGHRS and YFSETQ. The CDR3 spans 14 residues. CDR3: CASSDRRGGGEQYF. CDR3 nucleotides: TGCGCCAGCAGCGACCGGAGGGGAGGGGGCGAGCAGTACTTC.